In this sample, the clone carrying this T cell receptor beta chain turned up a few times. One entry per CDR3 protein, called by TCRdb with MiXCR from the RT-PCR reads. The top ten hold roughly 3.6% of the sample, which has about 680,000 distinct CDR3 sequences, more than 13% seen once. Germline loops: CDR1 MGHRA, CDR2 YSYEKL. The CDR3 has 15 residues. Trimming took 2 bases from V and 10 from J, leaving 18 bases between them. This receptor was identified in a female donor in good health, serving as a healthy control. The sample comprised memory CD4+ T cells from blood. This chain links TRBV4-1 with TRBJ1-5; TRBD1 is a possible D gene (5 bases). In DNA, the CDR3 is TGCGCCAGCAGCCAACATACCCGCGGCCAGGGTCCCCAGCATTTT. It is translated as CASSQHTRGQGPQHF.